Below are 20 T cell receptor beta chains sequenced from a single sample in a study of Graves' ophthalmopathy and Graves' hyperthyroidism. Amplification targeted the TCR beta CDR3 regions, with RNA transcripts as the source material. Second-round multiplex PCR came after first-round RT-PCR with HTBI primers. TCRdb reprocessed the multiplex PCR reads with MiXCR, giving one entry per CDR3 protein. The table shows just over 600,000 distinct CDR3 sequences, with about a fifth occurring only once. Sequencing was done on a sample of peripheral blood. The receptors stem from a young woman with stable Graves' hyperthyroidism. Some clones in this sample may be carry-over from other donors' samples.

About this clonotype: A much larger clonotype is one base distant, so this may be a read error. The chain links TRBV5-1 to TRBJ1-2; a possible D gene is TRBD1 (6 bases). The CDR3 totals 12 residues. The germline V gene encodes CDR1 SGHRS and CDR2 YFSETQ. Here the CDR3 reads CVSSAQGIGYTF. CDR3 DNA sequence: TGCGTCAGCAGTGCCCAGGGGATTGGCTACACCTTC.

This clonotype was counted at least ten times. V and J are TRBV20-1 and TRBJ2-5; either TRBD1 or TRBD2 may fit D (5 bases each). The CDR3 has 11 amino acids. CDR1 DFQATT and CDR2 SNEGSKA come from the germline V gene (reference sequence). V was cut by 5 bases and J by 2 bases, with 6 bases left in between. The CDR3 here is CSAGGQETQYF. The CDR3 DNA sequence: TGCAGTGCTGGGGGACAAGAGACCCAGTACTTC.

Many counts were recorded for this clonotype. This chain uses TRBV6-5 with TRBJ2-7, with 8 bases that match TRBD2. The CDR3 has 14 amino acids. Germline assignment: CDR1 MNHEY and CDR2 SVGAGI. After removal of 6 bases from V and 0 bases from J, the junction contained 4 bases not matched to a gene. The CDR3: CASSTGTSSYEQYF. As DNA, the CDR3 is TGTGCCAGCAGCACCGGGACTAGCTCCTACGAGCAGTACTTC.

This clonotype was seen at least ten times. The rearrangement joins TRBV19 to TRBJ1-1; no clear D gene. With 3 bases removed from V and 4 bases from J, the gap between germline ends came to 6 bases. Germline assignment: CDR1 LNHDA and CDR2 SQIVND (reference sequence). The CDR3 totals 12 residues. This CDR3 reads CASSMSGTEAFF. The CDR3, as DNA: TGTGCCAGTAGTATGTCAGGCACTGAAGCTTTCTTT. Using reference TRBV19 and TRBJ1-1 for the parts outside the CDR3, the full variable domain is DGGITQSPKYLFRKEGQNVTLSCEQNLNHDAMYWYRQDPGQGLRLIYYSQIVNDFQKGDIAEGYSVSREKKESFPLTVTSAQKNPTAFYLCASSMSGTEAFFGQGTRLTVV.

The J gene is TRBJ1-1, the V gene TRBV29-1, with 10 bases identical to TRBD1. There are 12 residues in the CDR3. In germline, CDR1 is SQVTM, CDR2 ANQGSEA. Losses at the gene ends were 5 bases for V and 11 bases for J; bases not matched to a gene: 8. CDR3 sequence reads: CSVSPGQGRAFF. For the CDR3, the DNA is TGCAGCGTTTCTCCGGGACAGGGGCGCGCTTTCTTT. Variable domain in full (rest from reference TRBV29-1 and TRBJ1-1): SAVISQKPSRDICQRGTSLTIQCQVDSQVTMMFWYRQQPGQSLTLIATANQGSEATYESGFVIDKFPISRPNLTFSTLTVSNMSPEDSSIYLCSVSPGQGRAFFGQGTRLTVV.

The chain uses TRBV12-3 or TRBV12-4 and TRBJ1-2; D is unclear. V dropped 4 bases and J dropped 4 bases, with 16 bases sitting between them. This CDR3 has 15 amino acids. CDR3 region: CASSSINLAPYGYTF. CDR3 in DNA: TGTGCCAGCAGTTCGATTAATCTGGCCCCCTATGGCTACACCTTC.

Concerning this clonotype: This clone may be a read error of a much larger clone one base away. The J gene is TRBJ2-7, the V gene TRBV20-1; D remains unclear. This CDR3 spans 14 amino acids. Germline V gene data show CDR1 as DFQATT and CDR2 as SNEGSKA (reference sequence). As DNA, the CDR3 is TGCAGTGTTAGAGATACGATGGTCTCCTACGAGCAGTACTTC. As protein: CSVRDTMVSYEQYF.

This clonotype was detected only a few times. The rearrangement links TRBV11-2 to TRBJ2-2; TRBD1 aligns across 7 bases. V dropped 8 bases and J dropped 2; count of bases not matched to a gene: 5. Germline CDR1 and CDR2: SGHAT and FQNNGV. The CDR3 has 14 residues. CDR3 amino acids: CASRTGRNTGELFF. The CDR3 DNA sequence: TGTGCCAGCCGGACAGGAAGAAACACCGGGGAGCTGTTTTTT. Combining the CDR3 with reference TRBV11-2 and TRBJ2-2 gives the whole variable domain EAGVAQSPRYKIIEKRQSVAFWCNPISGHATLYWYQQILGQGPKLLIQFQNNGVVDDSQLPKDRFSAERLKGVDSTLKIQPAKLEDSAVYLCASRTGRNTGELFFGEGSRLTVL.

Many counts were recorded for this clonotype. The chain uses TRBV20-1 and TRBJ1-5; D is ambiguous. The length of the CDR3 is 9 residues. Looked up from germline, CDR1 is DFQATT and CDR2 is SNEGSKA (reference sequence). V dropped 3 bases and J dropped 7 bases, with 1 base sitting between them. In DNA form, the CDR3 reads TGCAGTGCTAGCCAGCCCCAGCATTTT. This encodes CSASQPQHF.

Many counts were recorded for this clonotype. The V gene is TRBV12-3 or TRBV12-4, the J gene TRBJ2-5; D perhaps matches TRBD2 (6 bases). V was clipped by 7 bases and J by 2 bases, with 17 bases between them. The length of the CDR3 is 15 residues. Written as DNA, the CDR3 is TGTGCCAGCACCCCATTGCTAGCGCCGCAAGAGACCCAGTACTTC. Encoded protein: CASTPLLAPQETQYF.

There are many counts of this clonotype. The rearrangement links TRBV4-2 to TRBJ2-7, with 7 bases fitting TRBD1. V was clipped by 0 bases and J by 6 bases; unmatched bases: 11. In germline, CDR1 is LGHNA, CDR2 YNFKEQ. The CDR3 is made up of 16 amino acids. The CDR3 region is CASSQELAGQVIEQYF. The CDR3 DNA follows: TGTGCCAGCAGCCAAGAACTGGCCGGACAGGTAATCGAGCAGTACTTC.

This clonotype was recorded many times. V and J are TRBV27 and TRBJ1-1; maybe TRBD1 (5 bases). The CDR3 has 16 amino acids. Between the trimmed V and J ends, which lost 7 bases and 3 bases, there was a span of 21 bases. Germline CDR1 is MNHEY and CDR2 is SMNVEV (reference sequence). CDR3 residues: CASTDPRDRGDTEAFF. CDR3 sequence (DNA): TGTGCCAGCACCGACCCTCGGGACCGAGGAGACACTGAAGCTTTCTTT.

In this sample, this clonotype turned up many times. The chain uses TRBV5-1 and TRBJ2-7; D remains ambiguous. The CDR3 has 13 residues. Germline loops: CDR1 SGHRS, CDR2 YFSETQ. Trimming pared 3 bases from V and 2 bases from J, leaving 9 bases between. CDR3 loop: CASSSGSTYEQYF. CDR3 DNA sequence: TGCGCCAGCAGCTCAGGATCCACCTACGAGCAGTACTTC.

This clonotype was picked up many times. This sequence may be a read error, since a much larger clone differs from it by one base. No conserved phenylalanine or tryptophan is present at the end of the CDR3, so a read error is the likely explanation. The chain joins TRBV12-3 or TRBV12-4 to TRBJ2-5, with 8 bases fitting TRBD1. The V and J ends lost 5 bases and 9 bases, in that order; junction bases with no gene match: 11. This CDR3 region has 14 residues. CDR3 protein: CASSPRQGSRAQYL. The DNA of the CDR3 is TGTGCCAGCAGTCCCCGACAGGGGTCGAGGGCCCAGTACCTC.

Notes on this clonotype: One end of the junction fails to match germline, which may point to a read error. The chain joins TRBV20-1 to TRBJ1-5; D ambiguous. The germline V gene encodes CDR1 DFQATT and CDR2 SNEGSKA (reference sequence). The CDR3 is 14 amino acids. The CDR3 region is CSASSELINQPQRF. The CDR3 DNA reads as TGCAGTGCTAGCAGTGAACTGATAAATCAGCCCCAGCGTTTT.

This clonotype was detected many times. V and J are TRBV19 and TRBJ1-1; D unresolved. Germline CDR1 is LNHDA and CDR2 is SQIVND (reference sequence). The V gene lost 9 bases and the J gene lost 1 base, with 12 bases spanning the gap. The CDR3 covers 13 residues. CDR3 amino acids: CASSPRANTEAFF. The CDR3, as DNA: TGTGCCAGCAGCCCACGGGCGAACACTGAAGCTTTCTTT.

This clonotype was seen repeatedly, ten times or more. This chain joins TRBV19 and TRBJ2-5; D is possibly TRBD2 (5 bases). This CDR3 has 15 residues. Germline CDR1 and CDR2: LNHDA and SQIVND (reference sequence). V shed 7 bases and J shed 2 bases, with 17 bases lying between them. The chain's CDR3 is CASKTLDSGQETQYF. The CDR3 DNA is TGTGCCAGTAAGACCTTAGACTCGGGACAAGAGACCCAGTACTTC.

This clonotype was seen at least ten times. The junction does not match germline at one end; this may be a read error. The rearrangement joins TRBV5-1 to TRBJ1-5; 7 nucleotides agree with TRBD1. The CDR3 loop spans 14 amino acids. From germline, CDR1 is SGHRS and CDR2 YFSETQ. The CDR3 is CASSPTGNNQPQHF. Here the CDR3 DNA reads TGTGCCAGCAGTCCGACAGGGAACAATCAGCCCCAGCATTTT.

The V and J genes are TRBV28 and TRBJ2-7, with 11 bases lining up with TRBD2. Unmatched junction bases numbered 1, after V lost 5 bases and J lost 1 base. Germline V CDR1 and CDR2: MDHEN, SYDVKM. The CDR3 consists of 14 residues. CDR3 amino acids: CASSGLAGSYEQYF. The DNA of the CDR3 is TGTGCCAGCAGTGGACTAGCGGGTTCCTACGAGCAGTACTTC.

In its sample, this clonotype was seen many times. V usage is TRBV5-1 and J usage is TRBJ1-2, with D hard to call. The CDR3 sequence is 13 residues long. V was clipped by 0 bases and J by 8 bases, with 11 bases between them. Germline lookup yields CDR1 SGHRS and CDR2 YFSETQ. The CDR3 here is CASSLVGVDGYTF. DNA for the CDR3: TGCGCCAGCAGCTTGGTTGGGGTCGACGGCTACACCTTC.